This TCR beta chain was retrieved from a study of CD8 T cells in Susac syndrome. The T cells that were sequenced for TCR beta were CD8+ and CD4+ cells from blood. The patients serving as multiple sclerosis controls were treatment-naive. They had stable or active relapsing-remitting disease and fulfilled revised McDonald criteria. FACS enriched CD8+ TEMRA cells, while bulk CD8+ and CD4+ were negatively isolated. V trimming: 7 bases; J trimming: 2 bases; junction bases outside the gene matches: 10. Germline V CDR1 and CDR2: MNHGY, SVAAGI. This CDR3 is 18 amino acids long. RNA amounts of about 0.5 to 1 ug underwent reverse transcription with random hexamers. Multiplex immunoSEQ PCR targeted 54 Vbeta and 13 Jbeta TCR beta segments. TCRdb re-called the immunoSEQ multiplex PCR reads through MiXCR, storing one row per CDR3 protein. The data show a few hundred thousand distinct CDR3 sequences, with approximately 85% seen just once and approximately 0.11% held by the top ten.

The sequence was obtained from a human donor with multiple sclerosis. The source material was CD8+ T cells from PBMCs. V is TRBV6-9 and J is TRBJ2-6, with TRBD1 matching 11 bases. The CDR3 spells CASIIRGTGGTGANVLTF. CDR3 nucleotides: TGTGCCAGCATCATCCGGGGGACAGGGGGAACTGGGGCCAACGTCCTGACTTTC.